This record concerns one T cell receptor (beta chain) sequence. This sample stems from a study of T cell responses to AZD1222 COVID-19 vaccine. Generated by immunoSEQ multiplex PCR, the TCRdb table keeps only in-frame clones and is missing some. The repertoire includes around 88,000 clones, about 86% of them detected once, and roughly 7.5% sits in the top ten. CDR3 size: 11 residues. Germline values: CDR1 KGHDR, CDR2 SFDVKD. The germline V and J ends were trimmed by 4 bases and 2 bases, with 2 bases remaining between them. The chain joins TRBV24-1 to TRBJ2-7; no clear D gene. Material: peripheral blood, obtained on day 0 of AZD1222 vaccination. The sequence was collected from an adult in good health. The CDR3: CATSDAYEQYF. CDR3 bases: TGTGCCACCAGTGACGCCTACGAGCAGTACTTC.